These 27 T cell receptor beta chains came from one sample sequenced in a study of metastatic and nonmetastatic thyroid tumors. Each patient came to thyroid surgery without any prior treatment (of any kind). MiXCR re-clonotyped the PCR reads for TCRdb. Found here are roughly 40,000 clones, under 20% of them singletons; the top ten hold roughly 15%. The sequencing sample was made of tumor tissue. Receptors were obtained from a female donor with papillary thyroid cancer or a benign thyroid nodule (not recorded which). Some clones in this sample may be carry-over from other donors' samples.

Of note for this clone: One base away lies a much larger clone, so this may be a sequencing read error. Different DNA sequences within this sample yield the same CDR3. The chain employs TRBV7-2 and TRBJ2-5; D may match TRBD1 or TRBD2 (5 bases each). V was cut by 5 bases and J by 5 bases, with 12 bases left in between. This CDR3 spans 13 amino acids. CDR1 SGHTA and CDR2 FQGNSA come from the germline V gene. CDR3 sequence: CASSQGPRETQYF. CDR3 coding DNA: TGTGCCAGCAGCCAGGGACCACGGGAGACCCAGTACTTC.

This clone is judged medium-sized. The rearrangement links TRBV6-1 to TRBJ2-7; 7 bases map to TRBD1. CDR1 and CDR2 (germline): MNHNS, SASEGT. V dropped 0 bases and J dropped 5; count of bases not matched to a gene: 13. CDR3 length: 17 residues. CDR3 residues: CASSEARLGQVPHEQYF. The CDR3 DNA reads TGTGCCAGCAGTGAAGCTCGCCTTGGACAGGTTCCTCACGAGCAGTACTTC.

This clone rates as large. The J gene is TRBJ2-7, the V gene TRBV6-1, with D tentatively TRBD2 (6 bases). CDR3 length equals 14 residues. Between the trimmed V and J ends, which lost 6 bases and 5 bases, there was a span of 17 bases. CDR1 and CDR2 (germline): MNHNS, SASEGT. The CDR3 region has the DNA TGTGCCAGCAGATCCGGGGGTAGGGTCCACGAGCAGTACTTC. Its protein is CASRSGGRVHEQYF.

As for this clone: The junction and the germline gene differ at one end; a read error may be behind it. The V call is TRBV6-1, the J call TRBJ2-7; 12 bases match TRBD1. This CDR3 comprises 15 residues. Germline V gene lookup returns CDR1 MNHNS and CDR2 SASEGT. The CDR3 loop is CTSSTGTGGSYDQYF. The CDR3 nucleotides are TGTACCAGCAGCACCGGGACAGGGGGCTCCTACGATCAGTACTTC.

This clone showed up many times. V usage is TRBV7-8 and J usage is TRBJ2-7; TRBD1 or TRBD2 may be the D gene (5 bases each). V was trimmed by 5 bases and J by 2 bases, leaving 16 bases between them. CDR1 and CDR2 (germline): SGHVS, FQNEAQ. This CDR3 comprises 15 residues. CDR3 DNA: TGTGCCAGCAGCCCTCCTGTGGGGGTCGCCTACGAGCAGTACTTC. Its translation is CASSPPVGVAYEQYF. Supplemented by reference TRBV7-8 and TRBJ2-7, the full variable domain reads GAGVSQSPRYKVAKRGQDVALRCDPISGHVSLFWYQQALGQGPEFLTYFQNEAQLDKSGLPSDRFFAERPEGSVSTLKIQRTQQEDSAVYLCASSPPVGVAYEQYFGPGTRLTVT.

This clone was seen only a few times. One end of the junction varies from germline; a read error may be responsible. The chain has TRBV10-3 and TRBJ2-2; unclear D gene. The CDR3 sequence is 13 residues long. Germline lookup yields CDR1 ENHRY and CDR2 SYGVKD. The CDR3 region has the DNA TGTGCCATCAGTGATGACTTCACCGTGGAGCTGTTTTTT. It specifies CAISDDFTVELFF.

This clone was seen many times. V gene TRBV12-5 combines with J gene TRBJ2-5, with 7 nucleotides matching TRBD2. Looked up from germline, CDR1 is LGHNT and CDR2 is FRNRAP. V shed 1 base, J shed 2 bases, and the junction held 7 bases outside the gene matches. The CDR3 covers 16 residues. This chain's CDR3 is CASGLGARGGQETQYF. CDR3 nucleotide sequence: TGTGCTAGTGGTTTGGGAGCGCGGGGAGGGCAAGAGACCCAGTACTTC.

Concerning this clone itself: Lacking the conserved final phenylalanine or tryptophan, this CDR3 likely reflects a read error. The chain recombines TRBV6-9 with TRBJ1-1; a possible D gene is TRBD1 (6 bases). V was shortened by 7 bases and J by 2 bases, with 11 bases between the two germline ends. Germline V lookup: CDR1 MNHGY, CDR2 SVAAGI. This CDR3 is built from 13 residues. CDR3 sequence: CASTPDRNTEAFY. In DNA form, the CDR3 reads TGTGCCAGCACGCCGGACAGAAACACTGAAGCTTTCTAT.

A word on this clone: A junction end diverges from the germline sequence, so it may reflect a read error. CDR3 protein: CASSLAAGGADDQFF. CDR3 nucleotides: TGTGCCAGCAGCTTAGCTGCCGGGGGGGCCGATGATCAGTTCTTC. V gene TRBV7-2 combines with J gene TRBJ2-1, with 8 positions matching TRBD2. The germline V gene encodes CDR1 SGHTA and CDR2 FQGNSA. This CDR3 has 15 amino acids.

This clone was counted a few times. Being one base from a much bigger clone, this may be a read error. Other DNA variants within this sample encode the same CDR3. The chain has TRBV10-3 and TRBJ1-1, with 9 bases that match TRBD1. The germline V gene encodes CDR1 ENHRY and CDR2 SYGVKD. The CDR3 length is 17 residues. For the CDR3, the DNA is TGTGCCACCGACTCAGGGACAGGGCTAAGGGTGAATACTGAAGCTTTCTTT. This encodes CATDSGTGLRVNTEAFF.

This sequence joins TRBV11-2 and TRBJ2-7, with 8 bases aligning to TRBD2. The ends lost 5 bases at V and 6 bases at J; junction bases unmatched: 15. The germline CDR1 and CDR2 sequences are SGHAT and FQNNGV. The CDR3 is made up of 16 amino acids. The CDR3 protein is CASSSPGTSVRTEQYF. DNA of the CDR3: TGTGCCAGCAGCAGTCCCGGGACTAGTGTTCGAACCGAGCAGTACTTC.

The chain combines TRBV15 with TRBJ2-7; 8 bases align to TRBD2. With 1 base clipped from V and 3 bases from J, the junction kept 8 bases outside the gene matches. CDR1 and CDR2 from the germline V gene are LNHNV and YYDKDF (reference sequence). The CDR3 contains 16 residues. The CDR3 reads CATSRAISGSLYEQYF. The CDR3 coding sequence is TGTGCCACCAGCAGAGCGATAAGCGGGAGTCTCTACGAGCAGTACTTC.

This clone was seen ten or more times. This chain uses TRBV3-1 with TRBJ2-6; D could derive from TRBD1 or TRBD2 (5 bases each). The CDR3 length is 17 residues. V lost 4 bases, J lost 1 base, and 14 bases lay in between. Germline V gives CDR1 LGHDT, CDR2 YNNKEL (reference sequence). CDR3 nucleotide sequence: TGTGCCAGCAGCCGACAGATCACTAGTTCTGGGGCCAACGTCCTGACTTTC. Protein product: CASSRQITSSGANVLTF.

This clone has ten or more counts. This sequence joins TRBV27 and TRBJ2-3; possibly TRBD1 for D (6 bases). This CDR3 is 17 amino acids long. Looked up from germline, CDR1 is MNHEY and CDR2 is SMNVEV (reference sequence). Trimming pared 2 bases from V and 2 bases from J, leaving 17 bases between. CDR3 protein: CASSLKRAGVITDTQYF. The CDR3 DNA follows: TGTGCCAGCAGTTTAAAAAGGGCAGGGGTGATCACAGATACGCAGTATTTT.

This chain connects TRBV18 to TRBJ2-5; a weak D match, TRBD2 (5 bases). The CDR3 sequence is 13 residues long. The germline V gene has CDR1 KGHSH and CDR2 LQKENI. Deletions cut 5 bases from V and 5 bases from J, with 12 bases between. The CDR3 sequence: CASSSLGMETQYF. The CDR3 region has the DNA TGTGCCAGCTCAAGTCTCGGGATGGAGACCCAGTACTTC.

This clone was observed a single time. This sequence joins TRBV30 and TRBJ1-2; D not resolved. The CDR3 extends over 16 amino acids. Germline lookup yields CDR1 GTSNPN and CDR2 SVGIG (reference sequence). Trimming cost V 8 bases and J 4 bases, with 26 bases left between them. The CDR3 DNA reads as TGTGCCCGGTTCGAAGTGGCCCCCAAGGGCTCCTATGGCTACACCTTC. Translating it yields CARFEVAPKGSYGYTF. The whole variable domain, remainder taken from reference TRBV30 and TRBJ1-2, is SQTIHQWPATLVQPVGSPLSLECTVEGTSNPNLYWYRQAAGRGLQLLFYSVGIGQISSEVPQNLSASRPQDRQFILSSKKLLLSDSGFYLCARFEVAPKGSYGYTFGSGTRLTVV.

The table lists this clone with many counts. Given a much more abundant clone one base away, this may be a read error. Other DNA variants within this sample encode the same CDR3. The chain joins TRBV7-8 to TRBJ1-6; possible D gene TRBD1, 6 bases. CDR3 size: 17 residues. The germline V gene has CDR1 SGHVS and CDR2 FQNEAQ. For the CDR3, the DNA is TGCGCCAGCAGCTTAATGGGCAGGGGCTCCTATAATTCACCCCTCCACTTT. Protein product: CASSLMGRGSYNSPLHF.

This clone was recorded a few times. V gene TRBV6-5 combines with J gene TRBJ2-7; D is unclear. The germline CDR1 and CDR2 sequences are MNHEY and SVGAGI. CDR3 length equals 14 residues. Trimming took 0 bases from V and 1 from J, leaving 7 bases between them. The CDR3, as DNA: TGTGCCAGCAGTTACTCGCGGAGTTCCTACGAGCAGTACTTC. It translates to CASSYSRSSYEQYF.

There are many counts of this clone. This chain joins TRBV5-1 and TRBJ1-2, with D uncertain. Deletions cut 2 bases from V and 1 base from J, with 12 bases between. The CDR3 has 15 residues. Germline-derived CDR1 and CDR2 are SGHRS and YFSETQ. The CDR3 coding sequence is TGCGCCAGCAGCTTTTCCCGGAGAAATAACTATGGCTACACCTTC. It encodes CASSFSRRNNYGYTF.

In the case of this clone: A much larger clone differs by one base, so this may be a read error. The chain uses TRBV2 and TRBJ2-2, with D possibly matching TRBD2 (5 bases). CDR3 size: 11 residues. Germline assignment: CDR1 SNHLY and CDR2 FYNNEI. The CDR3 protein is CASRATGELFF. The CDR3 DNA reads TGTGCCAGCAGAGCGACCGGGGAGTTGTTTTTT.

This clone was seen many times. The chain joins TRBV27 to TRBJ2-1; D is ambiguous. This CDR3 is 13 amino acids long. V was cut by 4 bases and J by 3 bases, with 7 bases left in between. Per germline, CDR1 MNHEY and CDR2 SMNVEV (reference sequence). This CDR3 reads CASSWSNYNEQFF. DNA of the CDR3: TGTGCCAGCAGTTGGAGTAACTACAATGAGCAGTTCTTC.

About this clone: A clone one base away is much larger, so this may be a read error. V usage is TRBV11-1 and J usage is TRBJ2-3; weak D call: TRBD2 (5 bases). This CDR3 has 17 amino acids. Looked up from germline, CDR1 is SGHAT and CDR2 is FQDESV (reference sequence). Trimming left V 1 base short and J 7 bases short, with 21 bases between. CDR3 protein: CASSLEPRGRFSYTQYF. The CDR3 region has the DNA TGTGCCAGCAGCTTAGAGCCCCGGGGTAGATTTTCATATACGCAGTATTTT. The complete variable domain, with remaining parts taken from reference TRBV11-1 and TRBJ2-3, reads EAEVAQSPRYKITEKSQAVAFWCDPISGHATLYWYRQILGQGPELLVQFQDESVVDDSQLPKDRFSAERLKGVDSTLKIQPAELGDSAMYLCASSLEPRGRFSYTQYFGPGTRLTVL.

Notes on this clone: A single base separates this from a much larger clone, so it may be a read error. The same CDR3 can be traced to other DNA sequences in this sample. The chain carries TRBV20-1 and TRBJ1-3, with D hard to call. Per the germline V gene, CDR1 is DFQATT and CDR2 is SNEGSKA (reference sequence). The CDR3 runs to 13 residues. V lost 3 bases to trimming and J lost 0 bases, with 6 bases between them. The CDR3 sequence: CSASRASGNTIYF. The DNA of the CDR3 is TGCAGTGCTAGCCGTGCCTCTGGAAACACCATATATTTT.

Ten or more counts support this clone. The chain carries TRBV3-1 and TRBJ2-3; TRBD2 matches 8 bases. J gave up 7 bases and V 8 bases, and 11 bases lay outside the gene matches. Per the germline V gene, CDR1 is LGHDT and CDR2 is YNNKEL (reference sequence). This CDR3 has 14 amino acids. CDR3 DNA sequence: TGTGCCAGCCGCCGGGAGGGGCACATGAATACGCAGTATTTT. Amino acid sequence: CASRREGHMNTQYF.

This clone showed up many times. DNA for the CDR3: TGCGCCAGCAAGGATCGACAGGGGGCTCGAAATGGCTACACCTTC. As protein: CASKDRQGARNGYTF. The chain joins TRBV5-1 to TRBJ1-2, with 10 bases aligning to TRBD1. Losses at the gene ends were 6 bases for V and 6 bases for J; bases not matched to a gene: 11. The CDR3 contains 15 residues. Germline CDR1 SGHRS, CDR2 YFSETQ.

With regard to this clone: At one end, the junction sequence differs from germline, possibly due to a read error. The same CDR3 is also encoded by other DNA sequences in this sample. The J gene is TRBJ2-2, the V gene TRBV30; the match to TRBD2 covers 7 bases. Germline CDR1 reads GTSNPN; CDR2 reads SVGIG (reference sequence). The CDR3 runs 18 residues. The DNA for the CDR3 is TGTGCCTGGAGTGTAATTCGCCCCCGCGGGAGCAACACCGGGGAACTGTTTTTT. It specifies CAWSVIRPRGSNTGELFF.

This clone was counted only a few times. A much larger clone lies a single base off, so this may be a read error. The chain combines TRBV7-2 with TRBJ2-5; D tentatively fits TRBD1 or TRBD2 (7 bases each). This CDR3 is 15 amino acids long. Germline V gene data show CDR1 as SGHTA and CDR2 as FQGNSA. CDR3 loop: CVSSSRTGGGETQYF. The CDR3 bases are TGTGTCAGCAGCTCGAGGACAGGCGGGGGCGAGACCCAGTACTTC.